This passage covers 32 T cell receptor beta chains from one sample sequenced in a study of T cells in localized non-small cell lung cancer. Measured with immunoSEQ multiplex PCR; TCRdb has only the in-frame clones, and not every one. The sample shows about 59,000 clones, about 87% of them seen only once. The sample was peripheral blood, taken before any cancer treatment. The receptors stem from a man aged 35-69 years with stage I squamous cell lung carcinoma.

V is TRBV25-1 and J is TRBJ1-5; D is unclear. CDR3 length: 13 amino acids. Trimming took off 2 bases at V and 5 bases at J, with 7 bases between the two ends. Germline values: CDR1 MGHDK, CDR2 SYGVNS. The CDR3 spells CASSEGADQPQHF. The CDR3 nucleotides are TGTGCCAGCAGTGAAGGCGCGGATCAGCCCCAGCATTTT.

This clone was observed once. In DNA, the CDR3 is TGTGCCATCAGTGAACTGCTCCCGGGACTAGCGGGGGTTTCTAGCACAGATACGCAGTATTTT. Its translation: CAISELLPGLAGVSSTDTQYF. V usage is TRBV10-3 and J usage is TRBJ2-3; TRBD2 aligns across 14 bases. This CDR3 is 21 amino acids long. Germline CDR1 and CDR2: ENHRY and SYGVKD. The V gene end was trimmed by 3 bases and the J gene end by 0 bases; junction bases not matched to a gene: 14.

The CDR3 bases are TGTGCCAGCAGCCCAAACGAGCGCCGCGAGCAGTACTTC. This gives the protein CASSPNERREQYF. The V call is TRBV4-2, the J call TRBJ2-7; D unresolved. In germline, CDR1 is LGHNA, CDR2 YNFKEQ. V dropped 4 bases and J dropped 6 bases, with 13 bases sitting between them. CDR3 length equals 13 residues.

Details on this clone: Germline and junction disagree at one end, which may indicate a read error. The rearrangement uses TRBV7-7 and TRBJ2-1; no clear D gene. The germline gives CDR1 SSHAT, CDR2 FNYEAQ (reference sequence). This CDR3 is 13 amino acids long. CDR3 sequence: CASSQGQNNEQFF. Written as DNA, the CDR3 is TGTGCTAGCAGCCAAGGCCAGAACAATGAGCAGTTCTTC.

This clone has only one observation. The chain combines TRBV6-5 with TRBJ1-1; D gene uncertain. V lost 4 bases, J lost 0 bases, and 12 bases lay in between. Germline loops: CDR1 MNHEY, CDR2 SVGAGI. The CDR3 sequence is 15 residues long. The CDR3 loop reads CASSSPGGLNTEAFF. CDR3 coding DNA: TGTGCCAGCAGTTCCCCCGGAGGGTTGAACACTGAAGCTTTCTTT.

V gene TRBV11-2 combines with J gene TRBJ2-1; the D is unclear. Germline assignment: CDR1 SGHAT and CDR2 FQNNGV. The CDR3 is 13 amino acids. Trimming stripped 0 bases from V and 7 bases from J, with 7 bases between. The CDR3 loop reads CASSLDTANEQFF. The CDR3 DNA reads as TGTGCCAGCAGCTTAGACACGGCGAATGAGCAGTTCTTC. The entire variable domain, with the rest obtained from reference TRBV11-2 and TRBJ2-1, is as follows: EAGVAQSPRYKIIEKRQSVAFWCNPISGHATLYWYQQILGQGPKLLIQFQNNGVVDDSQLPKDRFSAERLKGVDSTLKIQPAKLEDSAVYLCASSLDTANEQFFGPGTRLTVL.

In its sample, this clone was seen a few times. This chain uses TRBV30 with TRBJ1-6; D is unresolved. The CDR3 length is 15 residues. The germline gives CDR1 GTSNPN, CDR2 SVGIG (reference sequence). V gave up 1 base and J gave up 0 bases, with 7 bases separating them. CDR3 region: CAWSGGVSYNSPLHF. The CDR3 nucleotides read TGTGCCTGGAGTGGTGGAGTCTCCTATAATTCACCCCTCCACTTT.

In DNA, the CDR3 is TGTGCCAGCAGCTTGGGGCTCTCCGGCGGGGAGCTGTTTTTT. It encodes CASSLGLSGGELFF. The gene calls are TRBV7-9 and TRBJ2-2; D may be TRBD1 (5 bases). The germline CDR1 and CDR2 sequences are SEHNR and FQNEAQ (reference sequence). The germline V and J ends were trimmed by 3 bases and 7 bases, with 12 bases remaining between them. This CDR3 has 14 residues.

This clone was observed a single time. J is TRBJ1-1 and V is TRBV7-2, with D hard to call. V was pared by 3 bases and J by 0 bases, with 14 bases between. Germline CDR1 is SGHTA and CDR2 is FQGNSA. This CDR3 contains 16 residues. Here the CDR3 DNA reads TGTGCCAGCAGCTTCCACGTCGGAGTAATGAACACTGAAGCTTTCTTT. Protein sequence: CASSFHVGVMNTEAFF.

The rearrangement joins TRBV28 to TRBJ1-1, with TRBD1 matching over 7 bases. The CDR3 is made up of 14 amino acids. Germline V CDR1 and CDR2: MDHEN, SYDVKM. J was trimmed by 7 bases and V by 5 bases; bases with no gene match: 10. This chain's CDR3 is CASSTYRGSLEAFF. The CDR3 DNA is TGTGCCAGCAGTACGTACAGGGGCTCCCTTGAAGCTTTCTTT. The variable domain in full, completed from reference TRBV28 and TRBJ1-1, reads DVKVTQSSRYLVKRTGEKVFLECVQDMDHENMFWYRQDPGLGLRLIYFSYDVKMKEKGDIPEGYSVSREKKERFSLILESASTNQTSMYLCASSTYRGSLEAFFGQGTRLTVV.

CDR3 residues: CASSAGTSGSYEQYF. The CDR3 DNA follows: TGTGCCAGCAGTGCCGGGACTAGCGGATCCTACGAGCAGTACTTC. The gene calls are TRBV27 and TRBJ2-7, with 11 bases lining up with TRBD2. Germline values: CDR1 MNHEY, CDR2 SMNVEV (reference sequence). The CDR3 is made up of 15 amino acids. The J segment lost 1 base and the V segment lost 5 bases, leaving 4 bases of the junction unmatched.

Written as DNA, the CDR3 is TGTGCCATCAGTGAGACCAGCGGGATCCTGGGCAATGAGCAGTTCTTC. Translating it yields CAISETSGILGNEQFF. This chain links TRBV10-3 with TRBJ2-1; 7 nucleotides align to TRBD2. Germline trimming cut 2 bases from V and 6 bases from J; bases unmatched to any gene: 10. Per the germline V gene, CDR1 is ENHRY and CDR2 is SYGVKD. The CDR3 is 16 residues long.

Here the CDR3 reads CASSFIAGGPVNEQFF. The CDR3 DNA is TGTGCCAGCAGTTTCATAGCGGGAGGGCCTGTGAATGAGCAGTTCTTC. The V gene is TRBV27, the J gene TRBJ2-1; 11 bases are shared with TRBD2. The CDR3 loop spans 16 amino acids. Germline V gene sequence: CDR1 MNHEY, CDR2 SMNVEV (reference sequence). V dropped 3 bases and J dropped 7; count of bases not matched to a gene: 8.

The chain couples TRBV19 to TRBJ2-7, with a weak D call TRBD1 (5 bases). CDR1 is LNHDA and CDR2 is SQIVND in the germline V gene (reference sequence). CDR3 length equals 13 residues. The V gene lost 6 bases and the J gene lost 0 bases, with 9 bases spanning the gap. The DNA for the CDR3 is TGTGCCAGTAGCAGGGCAGGCTCCTACGAGCAGTACTTC. Its protein is CASSRAGSYEQYF.

The chain is built from TRBV4-1 and TRBJ2-6; D may be TRBD1 (6 bases). Germline V gene sequence: CDR1 MGHRA, CDR2 YSYEKL. CDR3 length equals 16 residues. The germline V and J ends were trimmed by 1 base and 4 bases, with 11 bases remaining between them. CDR3 in amino acids: CASSQAGVDGANVLTF. The CDR3 DNA is TGCGCCAGCAGCCAAGCAGGGGTAGACGGGGCCAACGTCCTGACTTTC.

The V and J genes are TRBV29-1 and TRBJ2-6; D is unclear. V was cut by 6 bases and J by 0 bases, with 3 bases left in between. The CDR3 sequence is 12 residues long. Germline V CDR1 and CDR2: SQVTM, ANQGSEA. The CDR3 here is CSVDSGANVLTF. CDR3 DNA sequence: TGCAGCGTGGACTCTGGGGCCAACGTCCTGACTTTC.

This clone was observed once. The genes are TRBV6-1 and TRBJ1-5; D is unclear. The CDR3 runs 15 residues. The ends were cut back, 6 bases at V and 4 bases at J, with 16 bases in the middle. From germline, CDR1 is MNHNS and CDR2 SASEGT. The CDR3 is CASRRGGIGNQPQHF. The CDR3 DNA sequence: TGTGCCAGCAGGCGGGGTGGGATAGGGAATCAGCCCCAGCATTTT.

This chain uses TRBV6-6 with TRBJ1-1; 11 nucleotides align to TRBD1. There are 16 residues in the CDR3. Germline CDR1 and CDR2: MNHNY and SVGAGI (reference sequence). Trimming took 2 bases from V and 3 from J; bases not matched to a gene: 5. CDR3 residues: CASSYGGTGGDTEAFF. CDR3 sequence (DNA): TGTGCCAGCAGTTACGGAGGGACAGGGGGAGACACTGAAGCTTTCTTT.

V usage is TRBV4-2 and J usage is TRBJ1-1, with D perhaps TRBD1 (5 bases). CDR3 length equals 14 residues. V was shortened by 0 bases and J by 1 base, with 6 bases between the two germline ends. Germline CDR1 reads LGHNA; CDR2 reads YNFKEQ. DNA of the CDR3: TGTGCCAGCAGCCAAGATGGACAGAACACTGAAGCTTTCTTT. As protein: CASSQDGQNTEAFF.

This chain links TRBV9 with TRBJ2-1; D gene unclear. The germline gives CDR1 SGDLS, CDR2 YYNGEE. The CDR3 sequence is 11 residues long. Trimming took 3 bases from V and 3 from J, leaving 1 base between them. The CDR3 here is CASSGYNEQFF. The CDR3 DNA is TGTGCCAGCAGCGGCTACAATGAGCAGTTCTTC.

In DNA form, the CDR3 reads TGCGCCAGCAGCTCCTCCCGGGACAGGGGCCCCTACGAGCAGTACTTC. It translates to CASSSSRDRGPYEQYF. The chain links TRBV5-1 to TRBJ2-7, with 10 bases fitting TRBD1. Germline loops: CDR1 SGHRS, CDR2 YFSETQ. The CDR3 runs to 16 residues. After removal of 3 bases from V and 2 bases from J, the junction contained 8 bases not matched to a gene. The full variable domain, in which reference TRBV5-1 and TRBJ2-7 provide the parts outside the CDR3, is KAGVTQTPRYLIKTRGQQVTLSCSPISGHRSVSWYQQTPGQGLQFLFEYFSETQRNKGNFPGRFSGRQFSNSRSEMNVSTLELGDSALYLCASSSSRDRGPYEQYFGPGTRLTVT.

Remarks on this clone: At the DNA level, this CDR3 is encoded by other sequences in the same sample as well. The J gene is TRBJ2-1, the V gene TRBV7-3, with a tentative D call TRBD2 (6 bases). Trimming removed 3 bases from V and 5 bases from J, with 8 bases in between. The germline CDR1 and CDR2 sequences are SGHTA and FQGTGA. The CDR3 is made up of 13 amino acids. The CDR3 loop reads CASSLEGNNEQFF. The CDR3 bases are TGTGCCAGCAGCTTGGAGGGGAACAATGAGCAGTTCTTC. Variable domain in full (rest from reference TRBV7-3 and TRBJ2-1): GAGVSQTPSNKVTEKGKYVELRCDPISGHTALYWYRQSLGQGPEFLIYFQGTGAADDSGLPNDRFFAVRPEGSVSTLKIQRTERGDSAVYLCASSLEGNNEQFFGPGTRLTVL.

The rearrangement joins TRBV18 to TRBJ1-5, with TRBD1 as a possible D gene (5 bases). This CDR3 has 15 residues. The V and J ends lost 2 bases and 4 bases respectively, with 12 bases between them. Germline CDR1 KGHSH, CDR2 LQKENI. CDR3: CASSPVGGDNQPQHF. The CDR3 DNA reads TGTGCCAGCTCACCAGTGGGAGGGGATAATCAGCCCCAGCATTTT.

A single count supports this clone. The J gene is TRBJ2-7, the V gene TRBV11-1; D gene ambiguous. This CDR3 has 14 amino acids. Germline CDR1 and CDR2: SGHAT and FQDESV (reference sequence). V was cut by 2 bases and J by 6 bases, with 14 bases left in between. Here the CDR3 DNA reads TGTGCCAGCAGCTTAAGTTTTGGTGCAGCCGAGCAGTACTTC. This translates into CASSLSFGAAEQYF.

J is TRBJ1-2 and V is TRBV27; no clear D gene. V shed 5 bases and J shed 4 bases, with 14 bases lying between them. CDR3 length: 14 residues. Looked up from germline, CDR1 is MNHEY and CDR2 is SMNVEV (reference sequence). The CDR3 nucleotides read TGTGCCAGCAGTCCCCGGGTGGATAGCTATGGCTACACCTTC. This codes for CASSPRVDSYGYTF.

V gene TRBV4-1 combines with J gene TRBJ1-5; D not resolved. Germline values: CDR1 MGHRA, CDR2 YSYEKL. Trimming pared 5 bases from V and 0 bases from J, leaving 11 bases between. The CDR3 contains 15 residues. The CDR3 bases are TGCGCCAGCAGCTCTACGGGGAGTAGCAATCAGCCCCAGCATTTT. Its translation is CASSSTGSSNQPQHF.

The chain joins TRBV28 to TRBJ2-7; no firm D call. V was shortened by 4 bases and J by 4 bases, with 17 bases between the two germline ends. CDR3 size: 15 residues. Germline CDR1 reads MDHEN; CDR2 reads SYDVKM. The DNA of the CDR3 is TGTGCCAGCAGTTCCCGGGCGCAGCCGACGTACGAGCAGTACTTC. Its protein is CASSSRAQPTYEQYF.

This clone was observed a few times. This chain's CDR3 is CASGTMANTEAFF. The CDR3 nucleotides are TGTGCCAGCGGAACGATGGCGAACACTGAAGCTTTCTTT. V usage is TRBV19 and J usage is TRBJ1-1; D call uncertain. The germline V gene has CDR1 LNHDA and CDR2 SQIVND (reference sequence). V was pared by 9 bases and J by 1 base, with 12 bases between. The CDR3 totals 13 residues.

The chain combines TRBV30 with TRBJ2-7; a possible D gene is TRBD2 (6 bases). The germline V and J ends were trimmed by 2 bases and 5 bases, with 13 bases remaining between them. This CDR3 contains 13 residues. The germline gives CDR1 GTSNPN, CDR2 SVGIG (reference sequence). This CDR3 is CAWSHGGSDEQYF. In DNA, the CDR3 is TGTGCCTGGAGTCATGGGGGGTCCGACGAGCAGTACTTC.

The J gene is TRBJ2-7, the V gene TRBV4-3; TRBD2 matches at 12 bases. The CDR3 sequence is 15 residues long. V dropped 4 bases and J dropped 3; count of bases not matched to a gene: 4. Germline assignment: CDR1 LGHNA and CDR2 YSLEER. CDR3 protein: CASSRLAGGGYEQYF. The CDR3 bases are TGCGCCAGCAGCCGCCTAGCGGGAGGGGGCTACGAGCAGTACTTC.

CDR3 in amino acids: CASSYGWGEQYF. The CDR3 coding sequence is TGTGCCAGCAGTTACGGGTGGGGGGAGCAGTACTTC. The chain links TRBV6-5 to TRBJ2-7; either TRBD1 or TRBD2 may fit D (5 bases each). The CDR3 runs to 12 residues. The V gene's germline CDR1 is MNHEY and CDR2 SVGAGI. V was clipped by 2 bases and J by 7 bases, with 9 bases between them.

The chain is built from TRBV9 and TRBJ1-1, with 9 positions matching TRBD1. Trimming took 4 bases from V and 7 from J; bases not matched to a gene: 8. Germline loops: CDR1 SGDLS, CDR2 YYNGEE. The CDR3 loop spans 14 amino acids. CDR3 in amino acids: CASSPSGQGLEAFF. The CDR3 coding sequence is TGTGCCAGCAGCCCCAGCGGACAGGGGCTTGAAGCTTTCTTT.